This record looks at one TCR beta chain sequence and its context. What it binds is unknown. Germline V gives CDR1 MNHEY, CDR2 SMNVEV (reference sequence). The CDR3 spans 13 residues. With 0 bases removed from V and 6 bases from J, the gap between germline ends came to 9 bases. Several immunoSEQ plates held equal portions of the genomic DNA taken from each subset. TCRdb keeps only in-frame clones here, not all; method: immunoSEQ multiplex PCR. The sample yields approximately 330,000 clones, roughly 80% seen once. The entry originates in a study of shared clonotypes between healthy human individuals. Across the study: Ranging from 18 to 49 in age, donors were a couple of women and a few men. Overall study findings and caveats: Represented genetic and exposure-history diversity was restricted by having few donors.

The V gene is TRBV27, the J gene TRBJ2-7; possible D gene TRBD2, 5 bases. Sequencing used memory CD4+ T cells sorted from blood. Regarding subset: CD45RA-negative fraction. The origin of this receptor is a man aged 25-45 years in good health. The CDR3 DNA reads TGTGCCAGCAGTTTATCCGGACTGAGCGAGCAGTACTTC. Its protein product is CASSLSGLSEQYF.